These 12 T cell receptor beta chains originate from one sample sequenced in a study of molecular identifiers for immune sequencing clone quantification. TCRdb re-called the PCR reads through MiXCR, storing one row per CDR3 protein. The table has roughly 630,000 distinct CDR3 sequences, over 25% seen once; the top ten hold 0.78%. Source material: naive CD8+ T cells from blood, with Jurkat cell RNA spiked in. Subset reported: FACS-sorted CD8+CD4-CCR7+CD45RA+ naive T cells. These receptor sequences come from a human donor in good health. Some libraries in this study had Jurkat cell RNA spiked in.

This clonotype was observed many times. The chain recombines TRBV7-9 with TRBJ2-7; TRBD2 matches 11 bases. This CDR3 comprises 16 residues. Germline V CDR1 and CDR2: SEHNR, FQNEAQ (reference sequence). The J segment lost 7 bases and the V segment lost 1 base, leaving 9 bases of the junction unmatched. The CDR3 reads CASSLVGTSGPWEQYF. The CDR3 DNA reads as TGTGCCAGCAGCTTAGTCGGGACTAGCGGACCATGGGAGCAGTACTTC.

This clonotype has a handful of counts. The chain uses TRBV28 and TRBJ1-5, with a tentative D call TRBD1 (6 bases). This CDR3 has 16 residues. V lost 2 bases and J 1 base, leaving 12 bases between the germline ends. Germline V lookup: CDR1 MDHEN, CDR2 SYDVKM. CDR3 amino acids: CASSLTGTISNQPQHF. The CDR3 DNA follows: TGTGCCAGCAGTTTAACTGGGACAATAAGCAATCAGCCCCAGCATTTT.

A note on this clonotype: A much larger clone is a single base away; this may be a read error. V is TRBV27 and J is TRBJ2-6; 8 bases match TRBD1. The V gene end was trimmed by 5 bases and the J gene end by 6 bases; junction bases not matched to a gene: 15. The CDR3 runs 18 residues. The V gene's germline CDR1 is MNHEY and CDR2 SMNVEV (reference sequence). The CDR3 DNA sequence: TGTGCCAGCAGTATCGGGCCGGGACAGGAGATCTCGGCCAACGTCCTGACTTTC. It encodes CASSIGPGQEISANVLTF.

As to this clonotype: A read error is likely, as this CDR3 ends without the conserved phenylalanine or tryptophan. The chain recombines TRBV14 with TRBJ2-7, with D perhaps TRBD1 (6 bases). Germline assignment: CDR1 SGHDN and CDR2 FVKESK. The CDR3 covers 16 residues. Trimming took 2 bases from V and 1 from J, leaving 15 bases between them. In DNA form, the CDR3 reads TGTGCCAGCAGCCAAAACACCGGGACACTTTCCTACGAGCAGTACTCC. Encoded protein: CASSQNTGTLSYEQYS.

The sample holds a few counts of this clonotype. The chain joins TRBV7-6 to TRBJ1-1; D perhaps matches TRBD1 (6 bases). There are 14 residues in the CDR3. V was shortened by 4 bases and J by 3 bases, with 12 bases between the two germline ends. Germline V gene sequence: CDR1 SGHVS, CDR2 FNYEAQ. CDR3: CASSSWTVYTEAFF. The CDR3 DNA reads as TGTGCCAGCAGCTCCTGGACAGTGTACACTGAAGCTTTCTTT.

A word on this clonotype: A much larger clonotype is one base distant, so this may be a read error. The conserved final phenylalanine or tryptophan is absent from the CDR3, which likely points to a read error. The V and J genes are TRBV10-2 and TRBJ1-1; D possibly corresponds to TRBD1 (5 bases). Trimming took off 5 bases at V and 2 bases at J, with 9 bases between the two ends. CDR1 and CDR2 (germline): WSHSY, SAAADI. This CDR3 comprises 13 residues. The CDR3 DNA sequence: TGCGCCAGCAGTCATACAGGTAACACTGAAGCTTTCTCT. Translated, it gives CASSHTGNTEAFS.

A note on this clonotype: Likely a read error: the CDR3 ends without its conserved phenylalanine or tryptophan. The CDR3 DNA reads TGTGCCAGCAGCTTTTTACCCAAAATGGGGCCCACTGAAGCTTTCCTT. This codes for CASSFLPKMGPTEAFL. The chain has TRBV5-3 and TRBJ1-1, with a weak D call TRBD1 (5 bases). TRBV5-3 is noted as an ORF with a role that remains uncertain. This CDR3 is built from 16 residues.

This clonotype appeared many times. DNA of the CDR3: TGTGCCAGCAGCTTTTACGGCTTCACAGATACGCAGTATTTT. It is translated as CASSFYGFTDTQYF. The rearrangement joins TRBV13 to TRBJ2-3; D uncertain. The V gene lost 3 bases and the J gene lost 2 bases, with 9 bases spanning the gap. The CDR3 consists of 14 residues. The germline gives CDR1 PRHDT, CDR2 FYEKMQ (reference sequence).

The chain employs TRBV28 and TRBJ2-7; D may match TRBD1 or TRBD2 (5 bases each). Between the trimmed V and J ends, which lost 6 bases and 5 bases, there was a span of 14 bases. This CDR3 region has 13 residues. The germline V gene has CDR1 MDHEN and CDR2 SYDVKM. The DNA of the CDR3 is TGTGCCAGCAGCCCCGCAGGGAGCCACGAGCAGTACTTC. Translation: CASSPAGSHEQYF.

This clonotype was picked up a small number of times. V and J are TRBV7-9 and TRBJ2-7, with 7 bases identical to TRBD2. Germline V CDR1 and CDR2: SEHNR, FQNEAQ (reference sequence). Trimming cost V 10 bases and J 1 base; bases outside gene matches: 13. CDR3 length: 15 amino acids. CDR3 bases: TGTGCCACCTCGCCGCTAGGGAGGGTATCCTACGAGCAGTACTTC. This translates into CATSPLGRVSYEQYF. Full variable domain (remainder filled in from reference TRBV7-9 and TRBJ2-7): DTGVSQNPRHKITKRGQNVTFRCDPISEHNRLYWYRQTLGQGPEFLTYFQNEAQLEKSRLLSDRFSAERPKGSFSTLEIQRTEQGDSAMYLCATSPLGRVSYEQYFGPGTRLTVT.

Details on this clonotype: One end of the junction is discordant with germline, which a read error may explain. The DNA for the CDR3 is TGTGCCAGCAGTGAAGCGCGGGTTCCAAACACTGATGCTTTCTTT. Its translation: CASSEARVPNTDAFF. The gene calls are TRBV6-1 and TRBJ1-1; D ambiguous. In germline, CDR1 is MNHNS, CDR2 SASEGT. The CDR3 is 15 residues long.

For this clonotype: A junction end diverges from the germline sequence, so it may reflect a read error. The chain combines TRBV27 with TRBJ2-7; the match to TRBD1 covers 8 bases. Germline CDR1 reads MNHEY; CDR2 reads SMNVEV (reference sequence). This CDR3 spans 15 amino acids. The CDR3 coding sequence is TGTGCCATCAGTTTATCGGGAACAGGGGGTTACGAGCAGTACTTC. Its translation is CAISLSGTGGYEQYF.